These T cell receptor beta chains were read from a single sample in a study of response to subunit inactivated influenza vaccine. TCRdb re-analysed the RT-PCR reads in MiXCR, keeping a single row per CDR3 protein. The table records 500,000 to 700,000 distinct CDR3 sequences, roughly 25% of them present only once. Another study also made use of these data, one on T cells expressing NK-cell markers.

The starting material was CD4+ T cells sorted from PBMCs, obtained approximately 13 days after vaccination. These receptors originate from a man between 50 and 59 years old who received an inactivated influenza vaccine. Both conserved end residues are part of each CDR3. A D gene is named only where the DNA matches it firmly. Only some rows state a clone size, as once, few, many or a class for expanded clones.

clone_size	d_call	v_call	j_call	cdr3_aa	cdr3_nt
-	-	TRBV6-1	TRBJ1-3	CASREPSGNTIYF	TGTGCCAGCAGAGAACCTTCTGGAAACACCATATATTTT
many	TRBD1	TRBV20-1	TRBJ2-5	CSAREGQKETQYF	TGCAGTGCTAGAGAGGGACAGAAAGAGACCCAGTACTTC
-	-	TRBV3-1	TRBJ2-7	CASSQDGGYRQYF	TGTGCCAGCAGCCAAGATGGTGGGTACAGGCAGTACTTT
-	TRBD1	TRBV19	TRBJ2-2	CASSTKSRGRIGELFF	TGTGCCAGTAGTACGAAGAGCAGGGGGCGAATCGGGGAGCTGTTTTTT
-	TRBD2	TRBV7-2	TRBJ2-5	CASSLSSGRAWETQYF	TGTGCCAGCAGCTTATCCAGCGGGAGGGCCTGGGAGACCCAGTACTTC
many	-	TRBV7-2	TRBJ2-4	CASSSPKGILAKNIQYF	TGTGCCAGCAGCTCCCCCAAGGGGATCCTAGCCAAAAACATTCAGTACTTC
few	-	TRBV5-6	TRBJ1-6	CASYIMGRNSPLHF	TGTGCCAGCTACATTATGGGGCGTAATTCACCCCTCCACTTT
few	-	TRBV20-1	TRBJ2-3	CSAPKDGGAQYF	TGCAGTGCTCCCAAGGACGGTGGTGCGCAGTATTTT
few	TRBD2	TRBV5-5	TRBJ2-7	CASSASRTSGSYEQYF	TGTGCCAGCAGCGCCTCCAGGACTAGCGGATCCTACGAGCAGTACTTC
few	-	TRBV4-2	TRBJ1-6	CASSHGHYNSPLHF	TGTGCCAGCAGCCACGGACATTATAATTCACCCCTCCACTTT
-	TRBD2	TRBV7-3	TRBJ2-7	CASSSAGGAYEQYF	TGTGCCAGCAGCTCAGCGGGAGGTGCCTACGAGCAGTACTTC
few	-	TRBV5-1	TRBJ2-4	CASSPAAKNIQYF	TGCGCCAGCAGTCCCGCAGCCAAAAACATTCAGTACTTC
-	-	TRBV6-2/TRBV6-3	TRBJ2-7	CASTFGKTYEQYF	TGTGCCAGCACGTTTGGTAAAACCTACGAGCAGTACTTC
few	-	TRBV20-1	TRBJ2-5	CSAEVAAGGGETQYF	TGCAGTGCAGAGGTAGCTGCGGGTGGAGGAGAGACCCAGTACTTC
-	-	TRBV28	TRBJ1-5	CASSSYQPQHF	TGTGCCAGCAGTTCCTATCAGCCCCAGCATTTT
many	-	TRBV5-1	TRBJ1-4	CASSSTSTNEKLFF	TGCGCCAGCAGCTCTACTTCAACTAATGAAAAACTGTTTTTT
few	-	TRBV7-9	TRBJ2-7	CASSLSSGVSYEQYF	TGTGCCAGCAGCTTGTCTTCGGGGGTCTCCTACGAGCAGTACTTC
few	TRBD2	TRBV11-2	TRBJ2-1	CASSSAGLANEQFF	TGTGCCAGCAGCTCAGCGGGGTTAGCCAATGAGCAGTTCTTC
-	-	TRBV28	TRBJ2-7	CASSFPLDRLSYEQYF	TGTGCCAGCAGTTTTCCACTGGACAGACTGTCCTACGAGCAGTACTTC
few	-	TRBV20-1	TRBJ2-5	CSAKKETQYF	TGCAGTGCTAAGAAAGAGACCCAGTACTTC
few	-	TRBV20-1	TRBJ2-1	CSAPIGGATEQFF	TGCAGTGCTCCCATAGGGGGGGCTACTGAGCAGTTCTTC
few	-	TRBV15	TRBJ1-1	CATSRDGPAITEAFF	TGTGCCACCAGCAGAGATGGCCCAGCTATCACTGAAGCTTTCTTT
-	-	TRBV7-9	TRBJ1-1	CASSLSGVPGEAFF	TGTGCCAGCAGCCTGTCAGGGGTTCCGGGTGAAGCTTTCTTT
many	TRBD1	TRBV12-3/TRBV12-4	TRBJ2-3	CASSAGTATDTQYF	TGTGCCAGCAGTGCCGGGACAGCCACAGATACGCAGTATTTT
many	TRBD2	TRBV15	TRBJ2-7	CATSTLAGGFYEQYF	TGTGCCACCAGCACCCTAGCGGGAGGGTTCTACGAGCAGTACTTC
once	-	TRBV6-6	TRBJ1-4	CASTRPEGGKLFF	TGTGCCAGCACCAGGCCCGAGGGAGGAAAACTGTTTTTT
few	-	TRBV4-1	TRBJ2-5	CASSQAEADPRETQYF	TGCGCCAGCAGCCAAGCTGAGGCAGACCCCCGGGAGACCCAGTACTTC
few	-	TRBV7-2	TRBJ2-3	CASSLMFWGGTDTQYF	TGTGCCAGCAGCTTAATGTTCTGGGGTGGAACAGATACGCAGTATTTT
once	TRBD2	TRBV7-2	TRBJ2-1	CASSPAGLAGGLEQFF	TGTGCCAGCAGCCCCGCAGGACTAGCGGGGGGGCTGGAGCAGTTCTTC
many	TRBD1	TRBV4-3	TRBJ1-1	CASSQEGQGNTEAFF	TGCGCCAGCAGCCAAGAAGGACAGGGGAACACTGAAGCTTTCTTT
-	TRBD2	TRBV11-3	TRBJ2-3	CASSLGTSGIGDTQYF	TGTGCCAGCAGCCTCGGGACTAGCGGGATCGGGGATACGCAGTATTTT
-	-	TRBV28	TRBJ1-5	CASSLPPQPQHF	TGTGCCAGCAGTTTACCTCCCCAGCCCCAGCATTTT
few	-	TRBV18	TRBJ2-2	CASSPYGSDGELFF	TGTGCCAGCTCACCGTATGGGTCCGACGGGGAGCTGTTTTTT
-	TRBD1	TRBV6-2/TRBV6-3	TRBJ1-1	CASSYSTGKLAFF	TGTGCCAGCAGTTACTCGACAGGGAAATTGGCTTTCTTT
-	-	TRBV18	TRBJ2-1	CASSPAGAGRNEQFF	TGTGCCAGCTCACCGGCCGGGGCAGGGAGAAATGAGCAGTTCTTC
-	TRBD1	TRBV20-1	TRBJ1-4	CSARDLGTGSATNEKLFF	TGCAGTGCTAGAGATTTGGGGACAGGGAGTGCAACTAATGAAAAACTGTTTTTT
-	TRBD2	TRBV29-1	TRBJ2-5	CSVARTSGVETQYF	TGCAGCGTCGCCCGAACTAGCGGGGTTGAGACCCAGTACTTC
-	TRBD1	TRBV6-1	TRBJ2-2	CASSPGQGAKTGELFF	TGTGCCAGCAGTCCGGGACAGGGGGCAAAAACCGGGGAGCTGTTTTTT
-	TRBD1	TRBV10-3	TRBJ2-1	CAISESNKQGAREQFF	TGTGCCATCAGTGAGTCGAACAAACAGGGGGCGAGGGAGCAGTTCTTC
many	-	TRBV4-3	TRBJ2-7	CASSQDPQTEQYF	TGCGCCAGCAGCCAAGATCCCCAGACCGAGCAGTACTTC
-	-	TRBV5-4	TRBJ1-1	CASSPGVDEAFF	TGTGCCAGCAGCCCCGGGGTGGATGAAGCTTTCTTT
-	-	TRBV19	TRBJ1-6	CASSMGALPLHF	TGTGCCAGTAGTATGGGAGCCCTTCCCCTCCACTTT
-	-	TRBV7-8	TRBJ2-7	CASGKRTPSYEQYF	TGTGCCAGCGGTAAACGGACGCCATCCTACGAGCAGTACTTC
-	-	TRBV5-1	TRBJ1-2	CASSPGTTYGYTF	TGCGCCAGCAGTCCCGGGACTACCTATGGCTACACCTTC